The sequence of this TCR beta chain was determined in a study of blood T cells in healthy people across ages. Germline lookup yields CDR1 SGHKS and CDR2 YYEKEE (reference sequence). The CDR3 totals 14 residues. V was pared by 5 bases and J by 7 bases, with 18 bases between. Then a second PCR, running roughly 7 to 11 cycles, was carried out with a sample-barcoded 5' primer and a J-beta primer mix. TCRdb recomputed calls from the 5' RACE reads with MiXCR, one row per CDR3 protein. The sample carries about 560,000 distinct CDR3 sequences, 25% to 35% recorded once. Separately, the same data were catalogued under a study of T cells of mothers and their children.

This receptor was taken from a boy aged 2 to 10 in good health. The V call is TRBV5-5, the J call TRBJ2-5, with a possible D match to TRBD1 (6 bases). The sequencing sample was made of blood. The CDR3 nucleotides are TGTGCCAGCAGTCCGGACAGACAGACTCGGACCCAGTACTTC. This translates into CASSPDRQTRTQYF. Full variable domain (remainder filled in from reference TRBV5-5 and TRBJ2-5): DAGVTQSPTHLIKTRGQQVTLRCSPISGHKSVSWYQQVLGQGPQFIFQYYEKEERGRGNFPDRFSARQFPNYSSELNVNALLLGDSALYLCASSPDRQTRTQYFGPGTRLLVL.